The T cell receptor beta chain described here comes from a study of blood T cell repertoires in COVID-19. The overall study: Samples came from the United States, Italy and Spain, spanning acute and convalescent COVID-19. From T cells, B-cell-depleted T cells, or PBMCs came the material, which was cDNA or gDNA.

How the authors handled the data: Estimation of nucleated cell counts relied on the amplification of reference gene primers. Sequencing used immunoSEQ multiplex PCR; TCRdb keeps in-frame clones, though not all of them. The DNA gave D and trimming, while V, J and clone size come from that table. Of 300,000 to 450,000 clones listed, 80% to 90% are singletons. J was trimmed by 7 bases and V by 8 bases; bases with no gene match: 19. CDR3 length: 18 residues. Germline CDR1 PRHDT, CDR2 FYEKMQ (reference sequence). Seattle researchers signed up patients amid active infection and tracked them longitudinally. The chain employs TRBV13 and TRBJ2-1; 11 nucleotides agree with TRBD2. The origin of this receptor is a woman aged 30 to 39 with COVID-19, enrolled during active disease. The sequenced sample consisted of peripheral blood. The CDR3 DNA is TGTGCCAGCCATATTACGGGGGCTAGCGGGAGGAGTGGTAATGAGCAGTTCTTC. Protein product: CASHITGASGRSGNEQFF.